Here is one T cell receptor (beta chain) with its context. The data are from a study of blood T cell repertoires in COVID-19. Across the study: Italy, Spain and the United States were the sources of the convalescent and acute COVID-19 samples. PBMCs, B-cell-depleted T cells, or T cells were the source of the cDNA or gDNA that made up the material.

Per the authors' pipeline: Amplifying reference gene primers gave estimates of nucleated cell counts. Here immunoSEQ multiplex PCR was the method, and the copy in TCRdb shows in-frame clones only, minus some. V, J and clone size were drawn from that table, and D and trimming were deduced from the DNA. The sample consists of 65,000 to 70,000 clones, about 80% of them appearing once. This CDR3 spans 14 amino acids. Germline V gene sequence: CDR1 MNHEY, CDR2 SVGAGI. V dropped 5 bases and J dropped 1; count of bases not matched to a gene: 4. Input material: peripheral blood. V is TRBV6-5 and J is TRBJ1-1, with TRBD1 matching over 7 bases. The TCR sequence derives from a woman aged 55-75 years with acute or convalescent COVID-19. CDR3 sequence (DNA): TGTGCCAGCAGTCGGGACAGCTCGAACACTGAAGCTTTCTTT. Its translation: CASSRDSSNTEAFF.